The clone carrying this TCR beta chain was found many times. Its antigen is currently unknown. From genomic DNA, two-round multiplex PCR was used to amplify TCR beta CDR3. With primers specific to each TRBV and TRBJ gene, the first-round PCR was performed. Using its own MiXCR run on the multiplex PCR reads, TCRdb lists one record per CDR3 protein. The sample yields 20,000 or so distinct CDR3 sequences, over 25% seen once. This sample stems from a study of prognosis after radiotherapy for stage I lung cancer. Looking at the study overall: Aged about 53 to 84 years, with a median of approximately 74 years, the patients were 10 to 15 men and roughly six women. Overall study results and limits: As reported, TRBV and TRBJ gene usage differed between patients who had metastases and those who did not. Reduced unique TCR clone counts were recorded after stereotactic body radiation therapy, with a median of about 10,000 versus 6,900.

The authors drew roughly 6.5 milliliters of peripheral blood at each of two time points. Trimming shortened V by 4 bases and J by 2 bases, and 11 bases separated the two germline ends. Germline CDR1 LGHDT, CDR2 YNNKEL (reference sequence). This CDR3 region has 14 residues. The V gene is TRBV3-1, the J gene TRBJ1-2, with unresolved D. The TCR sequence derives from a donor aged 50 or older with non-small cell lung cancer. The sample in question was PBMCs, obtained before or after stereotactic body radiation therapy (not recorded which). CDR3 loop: CASSPGNLNYGYTF. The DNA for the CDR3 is TGTGCCAGCAGCCCCGGGAACCTGAACTATGGCTACACCTTC.